Listed here are 19 T cell receptor beta chains from one sample, sequenced in a study of blood T cells in healthy people across ages. A second PCR, run for about 7 to 11 cycles, used a sample-barcoded 5' primer plus a J-beta primer mix. MiXCR, applied by TCRdb to the 5' RACE reads, yields one record per CDR3 protein. The sample yields over 1,300,000 distinct CDR3 sequences, roughly 60% seen once. Sequenced input: blood. These receptors came from a man aged 18 to 30 in good health.

CDR3 bases: TGCAGCGTTGAAGAAGGGGGGGACACCATATATTTT. Translated, it gives CSVEEGGDTIYF. The V call is TRBV29-1, the J call TRBJ1-3, with D tentatively TRBD1 (6 bases). The CDR3 extends over 12 amino acids. Germline CDR1 is SQVTM and CDR2 is ANQGSEA. Trimming stripped 0 bases from V and 8 bases from J, with 8 bases between.

This chain links TRBV4-1 with TRBJ2-1; 10 positions match TRBD2. The CDR3 spans 16 residues. Germline V gene data show CDR1 as MGHRA and CDR2 as YSYEKL. Trimming took 1 base from V and 4 from J; bases not matched to a gene: 4. The CDR3 protein is CASSQGGAGGYNEQFF. In DNA form, the CDR3 reads TGCGCCAGCAGCCAAGGGGGAGCGGGGGGGTACAATGAGCAGTTCTTC.

This sequence joins TRBV7-8 and TRBJ2-5; possible D gene TRBD2, 5 bases. The assigned J gene may be wrong: the sequence end matches TRBJ2-7 better. The CDR3 is made up of 12 amino acids. Germline lookup yields CDR1 SGHVS and CDR2 FQNEAQ. The CDR3 spells CASREGINEQYF. The CDR3 DNA reads TGTGCCAGCAGAGAGGGTATCAACGAGCAGTACTTC.

The chain joins TRBV5-1 to TRBJ2-5; no reliable D call. Trimming removed 0 bases from V and 2 bases from J, with 8 bases in between. Germline V lookup: CDR1 SGHRS, CDR2 YFSETQ. The CDR3 has 14 amino acids. The CDR3 region has the DNA TGCGCCAGCAGCTTGGCGGCCCTACAAGAGACCCAGTACTTC. This encodes CASSLAALQETQYF. Based on the CDR3 plus reference TRBV5-1 and TRBJ2-5, the full variable domain is KAGVTQTPRYLIKTRGQQVTLSCSPISGHRSVSWYQQTPGQGLQFLFEYFSETQRNKGNFPGRFSGRQFSNSRSEMNVSTLELGDSALYLCASSLAALQETQYFGPGTRLLVL.

The J gene is TRBJ2-1, the V gene TRBV20-1; weak D call: TRBD2 (6 bases). The germline V and J ends were trimmed by 2 bases and 5 bases, with 19 bases remaining between them. Germline CDR1 and CDR2: DFQATT and SNEGSKA (reference sequence). The CDR3 runs to 16 residues. CDR3 protein: CSARYFLARLNNEQFF. The CDR3 DNA reads as TGCAGTGCTAGATACTTCCTAGCGAGACTCAACAATGAGCAGTTCTTC.

The rearrangement links TRBV7-9 to TRBJ2-5; a weak D match, TRBD2 (7 bases). V lost 2 bases, J lost 1 base, and 11 bases lay in between. The germline gives CDR1 SEHNR, CDR2 FQNEAQ (reference sequence). This CDR3 is 15 amino acids long. CDR3 sequence: CASSLNGGPQETQYF. The CDR3 nucleotides read TGTGCCAGCAGCTTAAACGGGGGGCCCCAAGAGACCCAGTACTTC. Supplemented by reference TRBV7-9 and TRBJ2-5, the full variable domain reads DTGVSQNPRHKITKRGQNVTFRCDPISEHNRLYWYRQTLGQGPEFLTYFQNEAQLEKSRLLSDRFSAERPKGSFSTLEIQRTEQGDSAMYLCASSLNGGPQETQYFGPGTRLLVL.

This clonotype occurred a few times. The chain uses TRBV12-3 or TRBV12-4 and TRBJ1-5; 9 bases agree with TRBD1. The CDR3 extends over 14 amino acids. V was pared by 6 bases and J by 7 bases, with 7 bases of the junction left unmatched. This CDR3 is CASSEGQGPQPQHF. The CDR3 coding sequence is TGTGCCAGCAGCGAGGGACAGGGCCCCCAGCCCCAGCATTTT.

In this sample, this clonotype turned up once. V usage is TRBV2 and J usage is TRBJ1-5; D remains ambiguous. The CDR3 sequence is 15 residues long. Germline V gene lookup returns CDR1 SNHLY and CDR2 FYNNEI. V was pared by 3 bases and J by 4 bases, with 13 bases between. The CDR3 region is CASSEAAFINQPQHF. The DNA for the CDR3 is TGTGCCAGCAGTGAGGCAGCTTTCATTAATCAGCCCCAGCATTTT.

This clonotype was counted a single time. The V gene is TRBV11-2, the J gene TRBJ2-4, with 12 bases fitting TRBD1. The DNA end lines up better with TRBJ2-7; the J call may be wrong. CDR3 length equals 16 residues. The germline gives CDR1 SGHAT, CDR2 FQNNGV. CDR3 coding DNA: TGTGCCAGCAGCCACCAGCCGGGACAGGGGGCGAACGAGCAGTACTTC. It yields the protein CASSHQPGQGANEQYF.

The rearrangement joins TRBV7-9 to TRBJ2-4; D is unclear. The J call may be in error: the DNA end matches TRBJ2-5 better. The CDR3 has 12 amino acids. Germline values: CDR1 SEHNR, CDR2 FQNEAQ (reference sequence). This CDR3 reads CASNQREETQYF. In nucleotides, the CDR3 is TGTGCCAGCAATCAAAGGGAAGAGACCCAGTACTTC.

The rearrangement links TRBV9 to TRBJ2-6; D is perhaps TRBD1 or TRBD2 (6 bases each). The CDR3 covers 17 residues. The germline V and J ends were trimmed by 0 bases and 2 bases, with 12 bases remaining between them. Germline V CDR1 and CDR2: SGDLS, YYNGEE. The CDR3 loop reads CASSVGGALTGANVLTF. CDR3 in DNA: TGTGCCAGCAGCGTAGGGGGGGCGCTTACTGGGGCCAACGTCCTGACTTTC.

The V call is TRBV7-8, the J call TRBJ2-6, with 8 bases matching TRBD1. This CDR3 has 19 amino acids. The V gene end was trimmed by 1 base and the J gene end by 8 bases; junction bases not matched to a gene: 16. Germline lookup yields CDR1 SGHVS and CDR2 FQNEAQ. CDR3 residues: CASSLVANRGALGTNVLTF. DNA for the CDR3: TGTGCCAGCAGCTTAGTGGCAAACAGGGGGGCCCTCGGGACCAACGTCCTGACTTTC. Full variable domain (remainder filled in from reference TRBV7-8 and TRBJ2-6): GAGVSQSPRYKVAKRGQDVALRCDPISGHVSLFWYQQALGQGPEFLTYFQNEAQLDKSGLPSDRFFAERPEGSVSTLKIQRTQQEDSAVYLCASSLVANRGALGTNVLTFGAGSRLTVL.

The chain couples TRBV5-1 to TRBJ2-1; 11 positions match TRBD2. V lost 2 bases to trimming and J lost 6 bases; unmatched junction nucleotides: 4. This CDR3 has 15 residues. CDR1 and CDR2 (germline): SGHRS, YFSETQ. CDR3 DNA: TGCGCCAGCAGCTTTAGACTAGCGGGGACCAATGAGCAGTTCTTC. Its translation is CASSFRLAGTNEQFF.

This chain connects TRBV6-6 to TRBJ2-5; D assignment may be TRBD1 or TRBD2 (5 bases each). There are 17 residues in the CDR3. Germline V gene lookup returns CDR1 MNHNY and CDR2 SVGAGI (reference sequence). The V gene lost 8 bases and the J gene lost 3 bases, with 25 bases spanning the gap. The CDR3 is CASGLRTLGPKKETQYF. The CDR3 DNA follows: TGTGCCAGCGGCCTACGGACGCTGGGACCAAAGAAAGAGACCCAGTACTTC.

This clonotype came up a few times. The chain recombines TRBV20-1 with TRBJ2-1; D possibly corresponds to TRBD1 (6 bases). Trimming left V 6 bases short and J 0 bases short, with 15 bases between. This CDR3 contains 15 residues. CDR1 is DFQATT and CDR2 is SNEGSKA in the germline V gene (reference sequence). CDR3: CSATGSNPSYNEQFF. In nucleotides, the CDR3 is TGCAGTGCAACAGGGTCCAATCCCTCCTACAATGAGCAGTTCTTC.

This clonotype occurred a few times. V and J are TRBV20-1 and TRBJ1-6, with D tentatively TRBD1 (6 bases). The CDR3 length is 15 residues. V was trimmed by 4 bases and J by 4 bases, leaving 14 bases between them. Germline CDR1 and CDR2: DFQATT and SNEGSKA (reference sequence). The CDR3 region is CSAKPGEVYNSPLHF. The CDR3 DNA follows: TGCAGTGCTAAGCCAGGGGAAGTGTATAATTCACCCCTCCACTTT.

The rearrangement uses TRBV20-1 and TRBJ2-1; 10 bases match TRBD2. This CDR3 is 18 amino acids long. Trimming at V came to 1 base and at J to 2 bases, leaving 11 bases not matched to a gene. Germline assignment: CDR1 DFQATT and CDR2 SNEGSKA (reference sequence). The CDR3, as DNA: TGCAGTGCTAGAGGGACTAGCGGCGGCCCTACCCCCTACAATGAGCAGTTCTTC. Amino acid sequence: CSARGTSGGPTPYNEQFF.

The chain is built from TRBV20-1 and TRBJ2-7, with TRBD2 matching 8 bases. CDR3 length equals 17 residues. Germline V gene lookup returns CDR1 DFQATT and CDR2 SNEGSKA (reference sequence). V lost 1 base to trimming and J lost 2 bases; unmatched junction nucleotides: 13. The CDR3 region is CSARGLWTSSSAYEQYF. The CDR3 DNA reads TGCAGTGCTAGAGGTCTTTGGACTAGCTCTTCCGCCTACGAGCAGTACTTC.

This sequence joins TRBV19 and TRBJ2-7; D ambiguous. Germline CDR1 is LNHDA and CDR2 is SQIVND (reference sequence). This CDR3 region has 14 residues. V was clipped by 5 bases and J by 2 bases, with 13 bases between them. The CDR3 reads CASSLELLAYEQYF. In DNA, the CDR3 is TGTGCCAGTAGTCTGGAACTCTTAGCCTACGAGCAGTACTTC.